One and the same sample provided the 2 T cell receptor beta chains below, sequenced in a study of OX40 agonist ivuxolimab in advanced cancers. Generated by immunoSEQ multiplex PCR, the TCRdb table keeps only in-frame clones and is missing some. The table has about 82,000 clones, 80% to 95% seen once; the top ten hold under 0.7%. The source material was CD4+ or CD8+ T cells sorted from blood, sampled in a trial of the OX40 agonist ivuxolimab. Receptor source: an adult with an advanced solid tumor such as melanoma, head and neck, liver or kidney cancer.

The V call is TRBV2, the J call TRBJ2-7, with 12 bases matching TRBD1. This CDR3 spans 13 amino acids. The ends lost 9 bases at V and 3 bases at J; junction bases unmatched: 3. CDR1 is SNHLY and CDR2 is FYNNEI in the germline V gene. As DNA, the CDR3 is TGTGCCAGAGGGACAGGGGGCTTCTACGAGCAGTACTTC. Residues: CARGTGGFYEQYF.

The rearrangement links TRBV15 to TRBJ1-1; no clear D gene. Trimming cost V 2 bases and J 11 bases, with 24 bases left between them. The CDR3 runs 16 residues. CDR1 is LNHNV, CDR2 YYDKDF, per germline (reference sequence). The CDR3 spells CATSRRPPELERRAFF. For the CDR3, the DNA is TGTGCCACCAGCAGACGCCCCCCGGAGCTCGAGAGGCGTGCTTTCTTT.